One and the same sample provided the 5 T cell receptor beta chains below, sequenced in a study of patients and donors after allogeneic stem cell transplantation. Each CDR3 protein gets one entry after TCRdb re-called the RT-PCR reads with MiXCR. The table has a few hundred thousand distinct CDR3 sequences, roughly 15% seen once. The sequencing sample was made of blood, either unsorted or a sorted T cell fraction (not recorded which). The receptors stem from a human donor who was either an allogeneic HSCT recipient or a stem cell or donor lymphocyte infusion donor (not recorded which). It is not recorded whose cells these are; they may come from a transplant donor.

This clonotype appeared a few times. The chain couples TRBV11-2 to TRBJ2-3, with D possibly called TRBD1 or TRBD2 (6 bases each). The germline V gene encodes CDR1 SGHAT and CDR2 FQNNGV. The V and J ends lost 1 base and 1 base respectively, with 12 bases between them. This CDR3 contains 16 residues. The CDR3 loop is CASSLVRGQGTDTQYF. CDR3 bases: TGTGCCAGCAGCTTAGTCCGGGGGCAGGGCACAGATACGCAGTATTTT.

The chain carries TRBV6-1 and TRBJ2-7; maybe TRBD2 (7 bases). Germline values: CDR1 MNHNS, CDR2 SASEGT. Trimming took off 4 bases at V and 11 bases at J, with 21 bases between the two ends. The CDR3 is 14 residues long. CDR3 nucleotide sequence: TGTGCCAGCAGTGCGATGGGGGGGGGCGCGAAGGAGTACTTC. This codes for CASSAMGGGAKEYF.

In its sample, this clonotype was seen a few times. The chain carries TRBV7-8 and TRBJ2-4; 7 bases are a match to TRBD2. Unmatched junction bases numbered 5, after V lost 2 bases and J lost 7 bases. Germline CDR1 is SGHVS and CDR2 is FQNEAQ. The CDR3 consists of 14 residues. CDR3 DNA sequence: TGTGCCAGCAGCTTATTTGGGGGAGGGAACATTCAGTACTTC. Its translation is CASSLFGGGNIQYF.

The rearrangement uses TRBV6-1 and TRBJ1-5; 9 bases map to TRBD1. The V gene end was trimmed by 6 bases and the J gene end by 6 bases; junction bases not matched to a gene: 15. The CDR3 loop spans 17 amino acids. CDR1 and CDR2 from the germline V gene are MNHNS and SASEGT. CDR3 residues: CASSDYRGRVLGQPQHF. The CDR3 DNA is TGTGCCAGCAGCGATTACAGGGGGCGAGTTCTAGGTCAGCCCCAGCATTTT.

V and J are TRBV10-3 and TRBJ1-3, with D tentatively TRBD1 (6 bases). With 7 bases removed from V and 4 bases from J, the gap between germline ends came to 14 bases. The CDR3 consists of 14 residues. Germline assignment: CDR1 ENHRY and CDR2 SYGVKD. The CDR3 bases are TGTGCCATCACCGGCGGGGGGCCAGGAAACACCATATATTTT. Translated: CAITGGGPGNTIYF.